The sequence of this TCR beta chain was determined in a study of blood T cell repertoires in COVID-19. The CDR3 spans 14 residues. The germline V gene has CDR1 LGHDT and CDR2 YNNKEL (reference sequence). Trimming stripped 0 bases from V and 4 bases from J, with 9 bases between. A note on this clone: This sample also contains other DNA sequences that code for the same CDR3.

Sequencing used immunoSEQ multiplex PCR; TCRdb keeps in-frame clones, though not all of them. The sample includes more than 200,000 clones, roughly 84% of them seen just once. The sequencing sample was made of PBMCs or T cells enriched from blood (not recorded which). V and J are TRBV3-1 (or the pseudogene TRBV3-2) and TRBJ1-1; D is possibly TRBD1 (5 bases). This sequence was found in a man younger than 45 in a cohort exposed to, infected with or recovered from COVID-19 (not recorded which). CDR3: CASSQEAGRTEAFF. The CDR3 DNA reads TGTGCCAGCAGCCAAGAGGCAGGGCGCACTGAAGCTTTCTTT.